The rows below give T cell receptor beta chains drawn from one sample of a study of T cells expressing NK-cell markers. TCRdb re-analyzed the 5' RACE reads; it lists each CDR3 protein once, without DNA. This table lists 350,000 to 500,000 distinct CDR3 sequences. Specimen: blood T cells: a sorted CD56 or NKG2C T cell subset, CD4+ or CD8+ T cells, or bulk PBMC T cells (not recorded which). Source of these receptors: a woman aged 18 to 75 in good health. Each CDR3 is given with its conserved first and last residue.

cdr3_length,j_call,v_call,cdr3_aa
13,TRBJ2-1,TRBV5-1,CASSLDGSGEQFF
16,TRBJ2-5,TRBV7-8,CASSLKGTLSQETQYF
13,TRBJ2-1,TRBV6-2/TRBV6-3,CASSYRTHNEQFF
15,TRBJ1-6,TRBV5-1,CASSFSGTGNSPLHF
15,TRBJ1-6,TRBV27,CASSLLITSNSPLHF
13,TRBJ2-1,TRBV6-5,CASSWTSGAEQFF
15,TRBJ1-6,TRBV20-1,CSARAQGARRSPLHF
17,TRBJ2-1,TRBV5-1,CASSLGLAGGSYNEQFF
14,TRBJ1-2,TRBV5-1,CASRTGTDNYGYTF
16,TRBJ2-5,TRBV6-5,CASSYFLAGAVETQYF
14,TRBJ1-3,TRBV5-1,CASAATLSGNTIYF
14,TRBJ1-5,TRBV6-2/TRBV6-3,CASRGTGGIQPQHF
16,TRBJ1-5,TRBV4-2,CASSQEGARSNQPQHF
14,TRBJ2-5,TRBV6-2/TRBV6-3,CASSYSTVLETQYF
15,TRBJ1-4,TRBV14,CASSTRQGETEKLFF
14,TRBJ2-7,TRBV7-2,CASSPLTGVFEQYF
14,TRBJ1-2,TRBV7-2,CASSSASESSGYTF
16,TRBJ2-2,TRBV24-1,CATSDPVQGDTGELFF
16,TRBJ1-1,TRBV7-3,CASSTPGRAPNTEAFF
14,TRBJ2-7,TRBV6-2/TRBV6-3,CASSYSNRDYEQYF
15,TRBJ2-2,TRBV12-3/TRBV12-4,CASSRVSGGPGELFF
15,TRBJ2-1,TRBV6-5,CASSYPGLASNEQFF
14,TRBJ2-3,TRBV20-1,CSAGGQGGTDTQYF
17,TRBJ2-2,TRBV5-4,CASSESGTTANTGELFF
15,TRBJ2-7,TRBV4-3,CASSPSSGSGYEQYF
14,TRBJ2-5,TRBV10-2,CATRTGSGQETQYF
14,TRBJ2-2,TRBV20-1,CSARVRTSDGELFF
16,TRBJ2-1,TRBV5-1,CASSLAFGLVTNEQFF
17,TRBJ2-7,TRBV5-1,CASSLAPGSLKLYEQYF
15,TRBJ2-7,TRBV19,CASTSRAGDTYEQYF
17,TRBJ2-7,TRBV6-5,CASSYTTSGRGSYEQYF
17,TRBJ2-1,TRBV11-3,CASSLSLGQGRYNEQFF
17,TRBJ2-3,TRBV3-1,CASSQVASGGRADTQYF
14,TRBJ2-5,TRBV20-1,CSARGEAIQETQYF
17,TRBJ2-3,TRBV15,CATSRDPGTPGADTQYF
13,TRBJ2-5,TRBV6-2/TRBV6-3,CASSYDTQETQYF
15,TRBJ1-5,TRBV5-1,CASSLEGQGNQPQHF
15,TRBJ2-7,TRBV4-2,CASSQVADASYEQYF
12,TRBJ2-7,TRBV2,CASSDLRWEQYF
12,TRBJ1-5,TRBV20-1,CSARPPDQPQHF